This T cell receptor (beta chain) was observed in a study of T cell responses to AZD1222 COVID-19 vaccine. Study conclusions and caveats: Baseline serostatus was positive in only 5 to 7 AZD1222 recipients.

Comments on this clone: Its antigen is undetermined.

CDR3 length equals 12 residues. The V end lost 6 bases, the J end lost 3 bases, and 9 bases lay between the germline ends. The germline CDR1 and CDR2 sequences are SGHDN and FVKESK. Repertoires were generated with immunoSEQ multiplex PCR, while TCRdb's copy carries only in-frame clones and drops some. The sample has 75,000 to 95,000 clones, about 85% seen once. The chain links TRBV14 to TRBJ2-7; no reliable D call. The receptor's source is an adult in good health. This sample comprised peripheral blood, obtained on day 0 of AZD1222 vaccination. In DNA, the CDR3 is TGTGCCAGCAGTAAACAGAACTACGAGCAGTACTTC. Amino acid sequence: CASSKQNYEQYF.